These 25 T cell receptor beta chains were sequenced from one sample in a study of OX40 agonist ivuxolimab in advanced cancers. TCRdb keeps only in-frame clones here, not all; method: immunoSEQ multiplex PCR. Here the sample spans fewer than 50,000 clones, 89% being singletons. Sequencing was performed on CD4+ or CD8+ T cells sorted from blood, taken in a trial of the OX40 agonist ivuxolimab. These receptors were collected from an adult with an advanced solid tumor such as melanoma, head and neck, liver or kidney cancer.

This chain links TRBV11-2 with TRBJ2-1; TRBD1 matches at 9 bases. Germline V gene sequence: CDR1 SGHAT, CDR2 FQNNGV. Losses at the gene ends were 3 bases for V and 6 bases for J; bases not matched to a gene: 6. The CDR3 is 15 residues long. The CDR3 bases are TGTGCCAGCAGCTTGTGGACAGGGGCATTCAATGAGCAGTTCTTC. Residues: CASSLWTGAFNEQFF.

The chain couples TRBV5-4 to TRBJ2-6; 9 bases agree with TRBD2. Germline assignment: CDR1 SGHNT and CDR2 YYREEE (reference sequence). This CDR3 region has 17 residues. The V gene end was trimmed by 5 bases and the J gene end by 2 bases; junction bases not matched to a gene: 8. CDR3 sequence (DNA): TGTGCCAGCAGACCCGGGACTAGCAGCCCTGGGGCCAACGTCCTGACTTTC. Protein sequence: CASRPGTSSPGANVLTF.

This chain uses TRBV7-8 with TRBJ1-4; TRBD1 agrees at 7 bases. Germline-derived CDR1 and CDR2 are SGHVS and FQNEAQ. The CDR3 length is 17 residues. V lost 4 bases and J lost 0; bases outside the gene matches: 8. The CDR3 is CASSSIDREATNEKLFF. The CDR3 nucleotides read TGTGCCAGCAGCTCCATAGACAGGGAAGCAACTAATGAAAAACTGTTTTTT.

CDR3 nucleotides: TGCGCCAGCAGCATCTCGACAGGGGGGAGCACAGATACGCAGTATTTT. It encodes CASSISTGGSTDTQYF. The chain uses TRBV5-1 and TRBJ2-3, with 9 positions matching TRBD1. Looked up from germline, CDR1 is SGHRS and CDR2 is YFSETQ. V was clipped by 4 bases and J by 0 bases; unmatched bases: 6. CDR3 length: 16 amino acids.

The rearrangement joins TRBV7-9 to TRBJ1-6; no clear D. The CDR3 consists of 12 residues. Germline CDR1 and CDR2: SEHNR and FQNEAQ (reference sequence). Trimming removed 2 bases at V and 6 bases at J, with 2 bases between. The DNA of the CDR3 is TGTGCCAGCAGCTTAAGTAATTCACCCCTCCACTTT. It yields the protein CASSLSNSPLHF.

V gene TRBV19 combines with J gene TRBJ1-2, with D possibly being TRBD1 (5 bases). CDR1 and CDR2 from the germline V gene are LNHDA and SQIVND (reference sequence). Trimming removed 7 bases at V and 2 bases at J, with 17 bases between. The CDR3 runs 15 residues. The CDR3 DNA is TGTGCCAGTATCGATTACGGGGGAGCCAACTATGGCTACACCTTC. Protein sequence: CASIDYGGANYGYTF.

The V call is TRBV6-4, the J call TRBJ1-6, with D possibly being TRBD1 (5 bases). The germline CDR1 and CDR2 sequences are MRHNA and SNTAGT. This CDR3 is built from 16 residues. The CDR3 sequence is CATRDQGSSYNSPLHF. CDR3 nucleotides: TGTGCGACAAGGGACCAAGGGAGCTCCTATAATTCACCCCTCCACTTT.

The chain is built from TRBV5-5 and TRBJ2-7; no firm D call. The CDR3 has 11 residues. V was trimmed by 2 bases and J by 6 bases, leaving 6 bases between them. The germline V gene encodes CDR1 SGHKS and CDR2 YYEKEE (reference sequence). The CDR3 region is CASSFGGEQYF. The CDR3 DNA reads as TGTGCCAGCAGCTTCGGCGGCGAGCAGTACTTC.

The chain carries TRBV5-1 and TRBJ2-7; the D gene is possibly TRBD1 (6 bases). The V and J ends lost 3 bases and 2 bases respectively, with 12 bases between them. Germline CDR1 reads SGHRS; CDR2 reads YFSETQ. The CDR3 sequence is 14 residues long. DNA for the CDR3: TGCGCCAGCAGCTCCCGGGACACTGCCTACGAGCAGTACTTC. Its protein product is CASSSRDTAYEQYF.

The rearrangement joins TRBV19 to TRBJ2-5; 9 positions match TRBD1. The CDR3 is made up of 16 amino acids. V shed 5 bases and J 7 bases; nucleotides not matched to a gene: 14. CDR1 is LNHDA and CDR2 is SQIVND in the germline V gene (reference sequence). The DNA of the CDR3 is TGTGCCAGTAGTCCTACCCTGGACAGGGGACCCTGGACCCAGTACTTC. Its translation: CASSPTLDRGPWTQYF.

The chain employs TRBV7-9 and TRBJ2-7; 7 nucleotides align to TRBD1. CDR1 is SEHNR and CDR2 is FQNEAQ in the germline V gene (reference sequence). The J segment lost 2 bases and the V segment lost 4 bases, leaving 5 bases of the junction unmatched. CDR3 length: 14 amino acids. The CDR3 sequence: CASSSTGAPYEQYF. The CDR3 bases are TGTGCCAGCAGCTCCACAGGGGCGCCCTACGAGCAGTACTTC.

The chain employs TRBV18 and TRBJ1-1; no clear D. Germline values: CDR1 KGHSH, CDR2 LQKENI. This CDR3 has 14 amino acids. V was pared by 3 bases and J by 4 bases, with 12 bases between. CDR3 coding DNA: TGTGCCAGCTCACCCGGGTTTGGGAGCACTGAAGCTTTCTTT. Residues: CASSPGFGSTEAFF. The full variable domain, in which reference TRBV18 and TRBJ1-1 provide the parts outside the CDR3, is NAGVMQNPRHLVRRRGQEARLRCSPMKGHSHVYWYRQLPEEGLKFMVYLQKENIIDESGMPKERFSAEFPKEGPSILRIQQVVRGDSAAYFCASSPGFGSTEAFFGQGTRLTVV.

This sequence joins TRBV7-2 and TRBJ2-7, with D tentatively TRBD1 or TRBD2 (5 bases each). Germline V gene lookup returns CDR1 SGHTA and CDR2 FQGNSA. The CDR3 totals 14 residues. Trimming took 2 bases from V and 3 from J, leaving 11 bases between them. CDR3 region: CASSLSGPFYEQYF. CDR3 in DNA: TGTGCCAGCAGCTTATCGGGACCTTTCTACGAGCAGTACTTC. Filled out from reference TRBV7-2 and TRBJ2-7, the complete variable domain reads GAGVSQSPSNKVTEKGKDVELRCDPISGHTALYWYRQSLGQGLEFLIYFQGNSAPDKSGLPSDRFSAERTGGSVSTLTIQRTQQEDSAVYLCASSLSGPFYEQYFGPGTRLTVT.

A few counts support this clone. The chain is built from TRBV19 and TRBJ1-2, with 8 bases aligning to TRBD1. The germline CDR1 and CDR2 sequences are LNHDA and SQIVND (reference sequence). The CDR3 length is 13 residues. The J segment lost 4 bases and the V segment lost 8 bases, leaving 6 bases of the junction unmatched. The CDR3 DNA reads TGTGCCAGTTCAGAGACAGGGGTCTATGGCTACACCTTC. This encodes CASSETGVYGYTF.

The CDR3 is CASSRDWSTDTQYF. The CDR3 DNA follows: TGTGCCAGCTCGAGGGACTGGAGCACAGATACGCAGTATTTT. This chain uses TRBV2 with TRBJ2-3, with D possibly being TRBD2 (6 bases). Trimming cost V 8 bases and J 0 bases, with 12 bases left between them. CDR3 length equals 14 residues. In germline, CDR1 is SNHLY, CDR2 FYNNEI.

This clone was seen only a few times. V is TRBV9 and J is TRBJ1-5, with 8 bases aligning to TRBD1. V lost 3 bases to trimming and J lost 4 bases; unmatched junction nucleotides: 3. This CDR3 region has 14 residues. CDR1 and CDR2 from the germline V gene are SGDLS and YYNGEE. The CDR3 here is CASSGGQGNQPQHF. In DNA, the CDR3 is TGTGCCAGCAGCGGCGGACAGGGAAATCAGCCCCAGCATTTT.

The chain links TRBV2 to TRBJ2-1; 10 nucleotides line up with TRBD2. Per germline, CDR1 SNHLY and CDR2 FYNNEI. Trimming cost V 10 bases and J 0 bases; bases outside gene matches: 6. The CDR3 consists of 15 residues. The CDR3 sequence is CAIGLAGVSYNEQFF. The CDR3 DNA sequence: TGTGCCATCGGTCTAGCGGGGGTCTCCTACAATGAGCAGTTCTTC.

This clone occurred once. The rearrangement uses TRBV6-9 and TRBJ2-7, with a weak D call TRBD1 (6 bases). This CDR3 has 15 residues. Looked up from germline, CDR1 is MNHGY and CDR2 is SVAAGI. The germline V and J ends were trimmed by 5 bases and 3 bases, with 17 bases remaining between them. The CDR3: CASSKFFRDNYEQYF. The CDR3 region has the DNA TGTGCCAGCAGTAAATTCTTCCGGGACAACTACGAGCAGTACTTC.

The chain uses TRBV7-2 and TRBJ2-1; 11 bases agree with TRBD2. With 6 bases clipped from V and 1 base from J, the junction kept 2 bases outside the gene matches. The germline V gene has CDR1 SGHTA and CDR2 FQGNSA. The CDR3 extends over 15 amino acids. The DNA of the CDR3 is TGTGCCAGCAGGCCTAGCGGGGGGTCCTACAATGAGCAGTTCTTC. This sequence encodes CASRPSGGSYNEQFF.

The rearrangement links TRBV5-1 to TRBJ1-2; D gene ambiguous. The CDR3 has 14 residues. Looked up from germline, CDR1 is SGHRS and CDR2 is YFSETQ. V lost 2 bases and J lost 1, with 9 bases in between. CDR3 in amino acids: CASSLTASNYGYTF. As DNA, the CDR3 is TGCGCCAGCAGCTTAACAGCGAGTAACTATGGCTACACCTTC.

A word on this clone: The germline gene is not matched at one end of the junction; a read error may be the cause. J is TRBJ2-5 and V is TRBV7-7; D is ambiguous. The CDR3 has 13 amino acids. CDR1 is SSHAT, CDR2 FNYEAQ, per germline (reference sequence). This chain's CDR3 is CASSLGLQETQYF. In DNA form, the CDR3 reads TGTGCTAGCAGCTTGGGCCTCCAAGAGACCCAGTACTTC.

The chain's CDR3 is CASSLTGGGRKTGTDTQYF. For the CDR3, the DNA is TGTGCCAGCAGCTTAACAGGTGGGGGCCGCAAAACAGGAACAGATACGCAGTATTTT. V usage is TRBV11-2 and J usage is TRBJ2-3; perhaps TRBD1 as D (6 bases). V was cut by 2 bases and J by 3 bases, with 24 bases left in between. In germline, CDR1 is SGHAT, CDR2 FQNNGV. This CDR3 has 19 amino acids. Complete variable domain (other parts from reference TRBV11-2 and TRBJ2-3): EAGVAQSPRYKIIEKRQSVAFWCNPISGHATLYWYQQILGQGPKLLIQFQNNGVVDDSQLPKDRFSAERLKGVDSTLKIQPAKLEDSAVYLCASSLTGGGRKTGTDTQYFGPGTRLTVL.

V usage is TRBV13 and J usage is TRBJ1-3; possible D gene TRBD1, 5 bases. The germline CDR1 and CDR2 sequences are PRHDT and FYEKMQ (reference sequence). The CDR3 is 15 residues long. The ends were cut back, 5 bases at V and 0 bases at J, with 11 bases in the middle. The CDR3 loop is CASSNQGRSGNTIYF. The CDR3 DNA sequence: TGTGCCAGCAGCAATCAGGGTCGCTCTGGAAACACCATATATTTT.

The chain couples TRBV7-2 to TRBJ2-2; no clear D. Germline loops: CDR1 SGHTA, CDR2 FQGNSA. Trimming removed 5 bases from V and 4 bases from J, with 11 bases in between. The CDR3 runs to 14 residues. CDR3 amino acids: CASSPQGGTGELFF. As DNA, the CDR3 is TGTGCCAGCAGCCCCCAAGGCGGCACCGGGGAGCTGTTTTTT.

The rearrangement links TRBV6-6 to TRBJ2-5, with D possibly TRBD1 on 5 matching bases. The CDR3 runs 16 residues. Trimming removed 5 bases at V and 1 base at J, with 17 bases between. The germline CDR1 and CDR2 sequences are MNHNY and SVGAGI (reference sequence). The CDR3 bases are TGTGCCAGCAGTCACCAGAGACAGTTTGGCCAAGAGACCCAGTACTTC. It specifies CASSHQRQFGQETQYF.